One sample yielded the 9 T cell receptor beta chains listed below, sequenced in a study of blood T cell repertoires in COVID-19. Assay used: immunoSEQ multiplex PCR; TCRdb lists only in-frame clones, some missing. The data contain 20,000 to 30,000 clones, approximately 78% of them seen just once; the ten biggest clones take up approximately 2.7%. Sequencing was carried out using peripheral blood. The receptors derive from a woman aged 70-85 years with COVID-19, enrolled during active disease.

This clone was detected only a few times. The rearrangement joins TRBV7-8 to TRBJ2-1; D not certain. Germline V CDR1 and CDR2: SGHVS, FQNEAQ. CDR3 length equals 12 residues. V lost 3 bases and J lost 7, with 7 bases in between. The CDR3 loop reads CASSFTRNEQFF. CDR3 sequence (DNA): TGTGCCAGCAGCTTTACACGAAATGAGCAGTTCTTC.

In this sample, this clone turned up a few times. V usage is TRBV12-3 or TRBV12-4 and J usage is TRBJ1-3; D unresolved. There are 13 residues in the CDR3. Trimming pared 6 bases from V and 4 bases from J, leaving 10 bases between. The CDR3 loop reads CASRTAGGNTIYF. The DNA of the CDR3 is TGTGCCAGCAGAACCGCCGGGGGAAACACCATATATTTT.

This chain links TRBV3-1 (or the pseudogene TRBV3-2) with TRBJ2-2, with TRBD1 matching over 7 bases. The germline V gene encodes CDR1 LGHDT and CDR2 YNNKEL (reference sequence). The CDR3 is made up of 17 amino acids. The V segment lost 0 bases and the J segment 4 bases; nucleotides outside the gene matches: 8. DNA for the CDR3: TGTGCCAGCAGCCAAGAAATGACAGGGATTACCACCGGGGAGCTGTTTTTT. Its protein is CASSQEMTGITTGELFF.

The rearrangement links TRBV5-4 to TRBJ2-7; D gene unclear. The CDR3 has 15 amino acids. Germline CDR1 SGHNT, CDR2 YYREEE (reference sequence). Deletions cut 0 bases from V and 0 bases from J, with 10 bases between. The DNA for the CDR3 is TGTGCCAGCAGCTTGGTAGGCGGAGACTCCTACGAGCAGTACTTC. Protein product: CASSLVGGDSYEQYF.

DNA for the CDR3: TGCAGCGTTCCCTCAGGGGGAAATGGCTACACCTTC. It translates to CSVPSGGNGYTF. The J gene is TRBJ1-2, the V gene TRBV29-1; 7 bases map to TRBD1. The CDR3 extends over 12 amino acids. The V and J ends lost 5 bases and 6 bases, in that order; junction bases with no gene match: 6. Germline values: CDR1 SQVTM, CDR2 ANQGSEA.

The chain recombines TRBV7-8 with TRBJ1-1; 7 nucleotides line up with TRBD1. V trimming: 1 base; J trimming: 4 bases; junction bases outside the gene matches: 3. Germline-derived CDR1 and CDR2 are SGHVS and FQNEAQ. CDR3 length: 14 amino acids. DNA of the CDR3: TGTGCCAGCAGCTTAGTCTCAGGGGGCACTGAAGCTTTCTTT. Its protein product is CASSLVSGGTEAFF.

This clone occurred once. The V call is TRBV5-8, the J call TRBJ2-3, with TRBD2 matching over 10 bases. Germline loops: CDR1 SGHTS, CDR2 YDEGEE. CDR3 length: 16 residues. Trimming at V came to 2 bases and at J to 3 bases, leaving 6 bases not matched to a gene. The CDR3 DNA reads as TGTGCCAGCAGCTTCTACGGGACTAGCGTTACAGATACGCAGTATTTT. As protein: CASSFYGTSVTDTQYF.

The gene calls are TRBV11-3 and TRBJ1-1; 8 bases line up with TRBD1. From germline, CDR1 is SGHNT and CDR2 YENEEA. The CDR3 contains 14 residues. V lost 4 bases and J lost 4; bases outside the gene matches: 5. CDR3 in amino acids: CASSSTGDVTEAFF. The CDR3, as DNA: TGTGCCAGCAGCTCGACAGGGGACGTCACTGAAGCTTTCTTT.

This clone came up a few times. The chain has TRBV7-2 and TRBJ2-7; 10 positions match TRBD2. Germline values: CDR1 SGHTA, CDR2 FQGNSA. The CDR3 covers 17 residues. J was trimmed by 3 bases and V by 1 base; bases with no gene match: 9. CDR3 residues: CASSLGPIAGGGYEQYV. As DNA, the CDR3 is TGTGCCAGCAGCTTAGGGCCTATAGCGGGAGGAGGCTACGAGCAGTACGTC.